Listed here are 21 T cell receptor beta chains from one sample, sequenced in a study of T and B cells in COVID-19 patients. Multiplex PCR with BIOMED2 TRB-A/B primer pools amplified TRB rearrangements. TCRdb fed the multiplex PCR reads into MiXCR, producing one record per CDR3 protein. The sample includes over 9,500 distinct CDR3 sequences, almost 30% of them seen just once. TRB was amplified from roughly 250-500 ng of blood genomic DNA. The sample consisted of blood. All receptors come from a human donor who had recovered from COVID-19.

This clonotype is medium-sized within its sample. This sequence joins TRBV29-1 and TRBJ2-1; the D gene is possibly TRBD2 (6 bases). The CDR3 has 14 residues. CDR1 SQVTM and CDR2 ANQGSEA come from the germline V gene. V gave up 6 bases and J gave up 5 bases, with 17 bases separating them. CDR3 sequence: CSVGVLALDNEQFF. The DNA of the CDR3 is TGCAGCGTAGGAGTTCTAGCGCTCGACAATGAGCAGTTCTTC.

Here the CDR3 reads CASSPGGRATDTQYF. CDR3 sequence (DNA): TGTGCCAGCAGCCCGGGCGGGAGGGCCACAGATACGCAGTATTTT. The V and J genes are TRBV5-6 and TRBJ2-3; 9 nucleotides align to TRBD2. The CDR3 has 15 residues. Germline V gene sequence: CDR1 SGHDT, CDR2 YYEEEE. J lost 2 bases, V lost 4 bases, and 5 bases had no gene match.

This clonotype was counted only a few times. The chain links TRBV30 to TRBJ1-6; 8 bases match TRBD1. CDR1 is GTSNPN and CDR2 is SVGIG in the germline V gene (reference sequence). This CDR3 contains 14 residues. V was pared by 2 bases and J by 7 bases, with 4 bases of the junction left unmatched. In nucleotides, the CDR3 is TGTGCCTGGAGTCCCCGGACAGGGAATTCACCCCTCCACTTT. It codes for CAWSPRTGNSPLHF. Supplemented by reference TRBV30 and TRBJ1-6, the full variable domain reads SQTIHQWPATLVQPVGSPLSLECTVEGTSNPNLYWYRQAAGRGLQLLFYSVGIGQISSEVPQNLSASRPQDRQFILSSKKLLLSDSGFYLCAWSPRTGNSPLHFGNGTRLTVT.

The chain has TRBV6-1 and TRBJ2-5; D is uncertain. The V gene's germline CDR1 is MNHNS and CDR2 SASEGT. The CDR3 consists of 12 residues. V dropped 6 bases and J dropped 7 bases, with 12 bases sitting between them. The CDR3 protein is CASRSGPGTQYF. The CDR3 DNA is TGTGCCAGCAGATCAGGACCGGGGACCCAGTACTTC.

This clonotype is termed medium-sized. Written as DNA, the CDR3 is TGTGCCATAACAAGGGGGAACACCGGGGAGCTGTTTTTT. This gives the protein CAITRGNTGELFF. The chain couples TRBV6-2 or TRBV6-3 to TRBJ2-2; perhaps TRBD1 as D (5 bases). V was pared by 10 bases and J by 1 base, with 10 bases between. Looked up from germline, CDR1 is MNHEY and CDR2 is SVGEGT. The CDR3 runs to 13 residues.

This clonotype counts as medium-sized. The CDR3 DNA reads as TGTGCCAGCAGTTCTGACACCGGGGAGCTGTTTTTT. Protein: CASSSDTGELFF. The chain is built from TRBV27 and TRBJ2-2; D is ambiguous. This CDR3 contains 12 residues. Germline assignment: CDR1 MNHEY and CDR2 SMNVEV (reference sequence). With 4 bases removed from V and 3 bases from J, the gap between germline ends came to 3 bases.

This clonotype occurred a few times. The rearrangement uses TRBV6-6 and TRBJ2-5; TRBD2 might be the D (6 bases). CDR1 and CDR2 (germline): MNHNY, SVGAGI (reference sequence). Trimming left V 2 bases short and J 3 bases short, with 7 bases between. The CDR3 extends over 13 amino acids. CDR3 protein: CASSYGGKETQYF. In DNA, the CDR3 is TGTGCCAGCAGTTACGGGGGGAAAGAGACCCAGTACTTC.

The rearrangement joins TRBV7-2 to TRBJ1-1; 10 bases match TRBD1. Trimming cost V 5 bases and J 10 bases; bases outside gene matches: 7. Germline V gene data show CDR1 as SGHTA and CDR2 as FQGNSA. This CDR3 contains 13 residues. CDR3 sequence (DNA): TGTGCCAGCAGCCCCGGACAGGGGGAAAGAGCTTTCTTT. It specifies CASSPGQGERAFF. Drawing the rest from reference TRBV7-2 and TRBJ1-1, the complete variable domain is GAGVSQSPSNKVTEKGKDVELRCDPISGHTALYWYRQSLGQGLEFLIYFQGNSAPDKSGLPSDRFSAERTGGSVSTLTIQRTQQEDSAVYLCASSPGQGERAFFGQGTRLTVV.

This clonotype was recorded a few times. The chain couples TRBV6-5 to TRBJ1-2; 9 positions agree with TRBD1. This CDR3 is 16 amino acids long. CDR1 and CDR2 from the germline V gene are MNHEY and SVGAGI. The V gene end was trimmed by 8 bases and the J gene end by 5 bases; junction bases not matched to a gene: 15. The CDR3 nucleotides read TGTGCCAGCGTATCGGGACAGGGTAACTCTATTTATGGCTACACCTTC. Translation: CASVSGQGNSIYGYTF.

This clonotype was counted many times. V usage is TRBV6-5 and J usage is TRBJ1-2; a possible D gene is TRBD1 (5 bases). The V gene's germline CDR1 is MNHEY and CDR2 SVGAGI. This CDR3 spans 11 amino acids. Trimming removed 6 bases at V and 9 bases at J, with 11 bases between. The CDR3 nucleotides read TGTGCCAGCAGGCATGCAGGGAGCTACACCTTC. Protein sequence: CASRHAGSYTF.

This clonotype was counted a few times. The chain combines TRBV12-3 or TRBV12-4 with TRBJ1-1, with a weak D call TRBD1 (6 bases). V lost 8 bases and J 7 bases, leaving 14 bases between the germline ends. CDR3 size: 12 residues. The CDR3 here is CASGRTDFEAFF. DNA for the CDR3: TGTGCCAGCGGTCGGACAGATTTTGAAGCTTTCTTT.

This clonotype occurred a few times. In DNA form, the CDR3 reads TGTGCCAGCTCACCGCGGTCGCTAGCGGGAGTCGTAGATACGCAGTATTTT. Protein: CASSPRSLAGVVDTQYF. The chain carries TRBV18 and TRBJ2-3; 10 bases map to TRBD2. V lost 3 bases, J lost 5 bases, and 11 bases stayed unmatched. The CDR3 runs 17 residues. Germline CDR1 and CDR2: KGHSH and LQKENI. Together with reference TRBV18 and TRBJ2-3, the CDR3 gives the full variable domain: NAGVMQNPRHLVRRRGQEARLRCSPMKGHSHVYWYRQLPEEGLKFMVYLQKENIIDESGMPKERFSAEFPKEGPSILRIQQVVRGDSAAYFCASSPRSLAGVVDTQYFGPGTRLTVL.

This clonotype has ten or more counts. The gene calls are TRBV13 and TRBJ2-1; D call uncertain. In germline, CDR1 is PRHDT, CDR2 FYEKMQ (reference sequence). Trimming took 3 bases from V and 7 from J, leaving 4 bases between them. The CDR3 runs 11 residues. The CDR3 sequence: CASSLGNEQFF. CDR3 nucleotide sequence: TGTGCCAGCAGCTTGGGGAATGAGCAGTTCTTC.

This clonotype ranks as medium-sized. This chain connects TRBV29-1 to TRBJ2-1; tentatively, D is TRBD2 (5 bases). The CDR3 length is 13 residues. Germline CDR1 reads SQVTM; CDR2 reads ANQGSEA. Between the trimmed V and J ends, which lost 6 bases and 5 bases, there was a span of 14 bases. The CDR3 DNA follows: TGCAGCGTGGCTAGGACTCTTCACAATGAGCAGTTCTTC. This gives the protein CSVARTLHNEQFF.

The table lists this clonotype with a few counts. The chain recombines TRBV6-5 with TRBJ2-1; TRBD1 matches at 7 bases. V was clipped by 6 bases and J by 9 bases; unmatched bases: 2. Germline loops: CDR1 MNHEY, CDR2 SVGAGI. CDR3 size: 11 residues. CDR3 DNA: TGTGCCAGCAGCCGGACAGGTGAGCAGTTCTTC. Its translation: CASSRTGEQFF.

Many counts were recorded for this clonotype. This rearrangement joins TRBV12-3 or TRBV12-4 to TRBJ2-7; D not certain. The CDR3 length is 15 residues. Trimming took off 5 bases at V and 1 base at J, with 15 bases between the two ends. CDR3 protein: CASSQSYLGSYEQYF. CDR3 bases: TGTGCCAGCAGTCAAAGCTACCTCGGGTCCTACGAGCAGTACTTC.

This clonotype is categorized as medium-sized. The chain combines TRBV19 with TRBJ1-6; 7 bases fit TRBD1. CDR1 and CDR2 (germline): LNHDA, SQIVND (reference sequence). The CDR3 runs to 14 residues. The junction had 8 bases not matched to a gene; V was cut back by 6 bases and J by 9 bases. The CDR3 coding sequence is TGTGCCAGTAGGGCCAGGGGGAATGGTTCACCCCTCCACTTT. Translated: CASRARGNGSPLHF.

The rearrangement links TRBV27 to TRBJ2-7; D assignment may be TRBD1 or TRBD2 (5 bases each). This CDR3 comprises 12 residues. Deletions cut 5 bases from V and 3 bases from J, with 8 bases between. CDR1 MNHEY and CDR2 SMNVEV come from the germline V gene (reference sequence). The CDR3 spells CASSRGGYEQYV. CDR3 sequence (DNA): TGTGCCAGCAGTCGGGGCGGCTACGAGCAGTACGTC.

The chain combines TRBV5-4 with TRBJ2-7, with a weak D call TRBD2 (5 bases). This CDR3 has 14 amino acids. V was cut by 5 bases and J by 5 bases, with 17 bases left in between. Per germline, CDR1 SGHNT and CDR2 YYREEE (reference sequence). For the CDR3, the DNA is TGTGCCAGCAGACAAAGGGAGACGGGCGACGAGCAGTACTTC. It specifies CASRQRETGDEQYF.

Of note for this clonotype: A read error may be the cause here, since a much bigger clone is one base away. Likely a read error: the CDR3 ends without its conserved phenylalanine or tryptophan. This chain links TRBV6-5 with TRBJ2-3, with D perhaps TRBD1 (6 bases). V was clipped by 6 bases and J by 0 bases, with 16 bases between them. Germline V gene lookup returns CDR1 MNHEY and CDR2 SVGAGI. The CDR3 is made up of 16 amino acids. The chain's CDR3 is CASRQQGKWSTDTQYL. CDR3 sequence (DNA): TGTGCCAGCAGGCAACAGGGAAAGTGGAGCACAGATACGCAGTATTTG.

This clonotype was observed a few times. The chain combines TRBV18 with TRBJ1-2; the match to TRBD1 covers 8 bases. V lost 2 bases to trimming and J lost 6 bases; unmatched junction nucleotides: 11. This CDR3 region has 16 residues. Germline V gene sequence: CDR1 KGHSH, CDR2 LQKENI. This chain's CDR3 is CASSPKGQAIRHGYTF. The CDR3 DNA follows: TGTGCCAGCTCACCAAAGGGACAGGCGATTCGGCATGGCTACACCTTC.